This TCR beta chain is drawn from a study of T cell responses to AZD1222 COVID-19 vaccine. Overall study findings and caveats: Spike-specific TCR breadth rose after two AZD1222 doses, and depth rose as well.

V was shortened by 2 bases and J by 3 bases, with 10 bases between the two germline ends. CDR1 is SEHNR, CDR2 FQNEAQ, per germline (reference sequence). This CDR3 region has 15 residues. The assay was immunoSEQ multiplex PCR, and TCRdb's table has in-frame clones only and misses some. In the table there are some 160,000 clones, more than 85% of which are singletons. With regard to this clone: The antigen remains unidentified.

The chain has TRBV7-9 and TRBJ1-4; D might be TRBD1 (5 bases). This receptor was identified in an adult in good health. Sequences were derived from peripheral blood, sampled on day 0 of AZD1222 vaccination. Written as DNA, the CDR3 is TGTGCCAGCAGCTTATATGGGGGAGCTAATGAAAAACTGTTTTTT. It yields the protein CASSLYGGANEKLFF.